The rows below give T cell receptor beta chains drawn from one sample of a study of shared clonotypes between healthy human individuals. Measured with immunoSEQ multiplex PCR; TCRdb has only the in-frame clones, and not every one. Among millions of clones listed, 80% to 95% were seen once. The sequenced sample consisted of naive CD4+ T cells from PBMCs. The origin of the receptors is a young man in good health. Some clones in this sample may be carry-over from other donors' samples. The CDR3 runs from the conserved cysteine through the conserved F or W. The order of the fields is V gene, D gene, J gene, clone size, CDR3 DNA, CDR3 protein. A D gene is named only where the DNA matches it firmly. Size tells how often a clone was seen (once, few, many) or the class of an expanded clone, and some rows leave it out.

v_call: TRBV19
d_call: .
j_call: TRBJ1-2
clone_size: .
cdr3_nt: TGTGCCAGTACCAACTCCCCGGCCCAGGGGAACTATGGCTACACCTTC
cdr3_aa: CASTNSPAQGNYGYTF

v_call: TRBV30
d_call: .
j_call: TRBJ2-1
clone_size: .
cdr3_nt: TGTGCCTGGAATAAACGGGGGGCGGAGGGTTATCTGGAGCAGTTCTTC
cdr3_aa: CAWNKRGAEGYLEQFF

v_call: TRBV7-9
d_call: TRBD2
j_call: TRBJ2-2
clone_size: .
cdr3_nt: TGTGCCAGCAGCGGATCTAGCGGGAGAGACACCGGGGAGCTGTTTTTT
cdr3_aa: CASSGSSGRDTGELFF

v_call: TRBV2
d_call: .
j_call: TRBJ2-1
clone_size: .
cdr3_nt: TGTGCCAGCCGCCGTAGTTCCTTTTACAATGAGCAGTTCTTC
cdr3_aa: CASRRSSFYNEQFF

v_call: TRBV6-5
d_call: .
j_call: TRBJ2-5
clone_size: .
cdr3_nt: TGTGCCAGCAGTTACTCTGGGACCCAGTACTTC
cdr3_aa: CASSYSGTQYF

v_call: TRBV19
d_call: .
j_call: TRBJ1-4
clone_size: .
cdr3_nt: TGTGCCAGTAGTATCGCCCCTACGACTGAAAAACTGTTTTTT
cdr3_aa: CASSIAPTTEKLFF

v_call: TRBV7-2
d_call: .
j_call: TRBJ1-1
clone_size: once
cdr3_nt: TGTGCCAGCAGCTTAGTGGTGGCCCGGGGGGGCAGAGGCACTGAAGCTTTCTTT
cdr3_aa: CASSLVVARGGRGTEAFF

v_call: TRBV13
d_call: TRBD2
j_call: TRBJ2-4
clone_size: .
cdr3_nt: TGTGCCAGCAGCTTACTAGCGGGAGTAGCCAAAAACATTCAGTACTTC
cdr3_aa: CASSLLAGVAKNIQYF

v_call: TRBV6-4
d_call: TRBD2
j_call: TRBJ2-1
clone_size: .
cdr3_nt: TGTGCCAGCAGTTTCCGGGGGGGGTATGAGCAGTTCTTC
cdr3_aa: CASSFRGGYEQFF

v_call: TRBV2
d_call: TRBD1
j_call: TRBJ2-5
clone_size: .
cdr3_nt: TGTGCCAGCAGTTGGACAGGGGCTCCCCAAGAGACCCAGTACTTC
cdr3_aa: CASSWTGAPQETQYF

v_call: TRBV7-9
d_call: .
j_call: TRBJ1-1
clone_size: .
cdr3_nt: TGTGCCAGCAGCTTGGCAGGGTCGGACACTGAAGCTTTCTTT
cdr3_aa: CASSLAGSDTEAFF

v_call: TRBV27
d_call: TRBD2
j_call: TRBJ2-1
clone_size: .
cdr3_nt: TGTGCCAGCAGTCCCGGGACTAGCGGCCACAATGAGCAGTTCTTC
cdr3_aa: CASSPGTSGHNEQFF

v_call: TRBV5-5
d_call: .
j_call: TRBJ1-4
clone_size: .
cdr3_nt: TGTGCCAGCAGCACCGCTGGAGATAATGAAAAACTGTTTTTT
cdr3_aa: CASSTAGDNEKLFF

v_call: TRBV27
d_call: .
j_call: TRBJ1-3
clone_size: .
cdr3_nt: TGTGCCAGCCGTAGGGGCAGCTCTGGAAACACCATATATTTT
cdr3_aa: CASRRGSSGNTIYF

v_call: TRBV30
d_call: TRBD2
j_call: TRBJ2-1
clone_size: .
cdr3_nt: TGTGCCTGGAGTAAGGGAGCGGGGCTATACAATGAGCAGTTCTTC
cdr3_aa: CAWSKGAGLYNEQFF

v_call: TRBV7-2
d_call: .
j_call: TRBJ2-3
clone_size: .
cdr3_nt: TGTGCCAGCAGCATAGCGGCTGTCACAGATACGCAGTATTTT
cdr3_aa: CASSIAAVTDTQYF

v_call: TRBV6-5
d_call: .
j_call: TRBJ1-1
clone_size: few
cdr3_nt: TGTGCCAGCAGTTACCAAACAGGGAAGGCTGAAGCTTTCTTT
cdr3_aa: CASSYQTGKAEAFF

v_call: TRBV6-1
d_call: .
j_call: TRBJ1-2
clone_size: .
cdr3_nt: TGTGCCAGCAGTGAAGGGGGATACCAGGTGAACTATGGCTACACCTTC
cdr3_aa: CASSEGGYQVNYGYTF

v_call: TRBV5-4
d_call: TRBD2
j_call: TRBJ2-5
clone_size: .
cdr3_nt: TGTGCCAGCAGCTTCGGGGGGACTGAAGAGACCCAGTACTTC
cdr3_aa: CASSFGGTEETQYF

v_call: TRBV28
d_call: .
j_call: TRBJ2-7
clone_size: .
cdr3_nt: TGTGCCAGCAGTTCCTGGGGAGGAAAGTACTTC
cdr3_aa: CASSSWGGKYF

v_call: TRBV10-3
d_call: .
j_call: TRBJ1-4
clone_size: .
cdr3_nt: TGTGCCATCAGTGAGTCGAGGATAGCAGCCCCTTCGGAACTGTTTTTT
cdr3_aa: CAISESRIAAPSELFF

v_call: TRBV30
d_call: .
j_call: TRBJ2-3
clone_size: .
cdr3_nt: TGTGCCTGGAGACTCGGTGGGGTAACAGATACGCAGTATTTT
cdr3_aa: CAWRLGGVTDTQYF

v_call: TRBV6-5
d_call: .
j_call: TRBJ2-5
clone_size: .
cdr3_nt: TGTGCCAGCAGTTACTCGCCCTTCCGGCTGGAGACCCAGTACTTC
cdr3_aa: CASSYSPFRLETQYF

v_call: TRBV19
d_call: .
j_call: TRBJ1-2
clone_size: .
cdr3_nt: TGTGCCAGTAGTCCCGGACAAGATAGGTATGGCTACACCTTC
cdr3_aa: CASSPGQDRYGYTF

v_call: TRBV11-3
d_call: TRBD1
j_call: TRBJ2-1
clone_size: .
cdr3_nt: TGTGCCAGCAGCTTGGGACAGGGTTCCTACAATGAGCAGTTCTTC
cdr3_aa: CASSLGQGSYNEQFF

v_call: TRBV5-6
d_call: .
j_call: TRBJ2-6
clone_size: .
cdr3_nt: TGTGCCAGCAGCCCAACTCAGGGAGAGGTCTGGGATTTC
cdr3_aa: CASSPTQGEVWDF

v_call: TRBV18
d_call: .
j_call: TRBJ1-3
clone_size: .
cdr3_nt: TGTGCCAGCTCACCATCGCTTTCTTCTGGAAACACCATATATTTT
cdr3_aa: CASSPSLSSGNTIYF

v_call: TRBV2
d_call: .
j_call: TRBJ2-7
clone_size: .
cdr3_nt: TGTGCCAGCAGTGGCCCAGGATCGTACGAGCAGTACTTC
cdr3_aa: CASSGPGSYEQYF

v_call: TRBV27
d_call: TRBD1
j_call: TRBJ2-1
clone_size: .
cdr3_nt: TGTGCCAGCATTGGACAGGTTGCTACCACTTACAATGAGCAGTTCTTC
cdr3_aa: CASIGQVATTYNEQFF

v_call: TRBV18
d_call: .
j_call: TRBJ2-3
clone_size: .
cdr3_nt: TGTGCCAGCTCACCACGGAGGCTTCAGGGCACAGATACGCAGTATTTT
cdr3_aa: CASSPRRLQGTDTQYF

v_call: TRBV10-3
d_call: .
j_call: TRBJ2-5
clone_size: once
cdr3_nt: TGTGCCATCAGCCATCGAACAGGACAAGAGACCCAGTACTTC
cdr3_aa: CAISHRTGQETQYF

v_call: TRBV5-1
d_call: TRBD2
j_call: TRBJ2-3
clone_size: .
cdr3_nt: TGCGCCAGCAGCTTGGGACTAGCGGGAGTCACAGATACGCAGTATTTT
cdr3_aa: CASSLGLAGVTDTQYF

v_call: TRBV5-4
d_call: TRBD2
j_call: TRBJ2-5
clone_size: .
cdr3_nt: TGTGCCAGCAGCCTGGTCTTTGCGGGAGGGCCGGAGACCCAGTACTTC
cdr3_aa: CASSLVFAGGPETQYF

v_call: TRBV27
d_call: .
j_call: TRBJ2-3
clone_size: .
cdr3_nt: TGTGCCAGCAGGGTAGCGGCCACAGATACGCAGTATTTT
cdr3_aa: CASRVAATDTQYF

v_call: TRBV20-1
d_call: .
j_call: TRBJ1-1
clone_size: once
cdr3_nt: TGCAGTGCTAGGGGTGGCACTGAAGCTTTCTTT
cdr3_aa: CSARGGTEAFF

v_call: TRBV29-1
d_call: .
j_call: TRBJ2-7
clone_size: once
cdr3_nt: TGCAGCTACGCCACAACTTACGAGCAGTACTTC
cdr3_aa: CSYATTYEQYF

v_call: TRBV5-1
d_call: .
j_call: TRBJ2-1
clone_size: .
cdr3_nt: TGCGCCAGCAGCTTGACCGCGGGCAATGAGCAGTTCTTC
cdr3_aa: CASSLTAGNEQFF

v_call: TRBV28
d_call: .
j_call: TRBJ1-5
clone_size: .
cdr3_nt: TGTGCCAGCAGTCGCAATGGAGGGGGGATCAATCAGCCCCAGCATTTT
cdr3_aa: CASSRNGGGINQPQHF